The 26 T cell receptor delta chains given below trace back to one sample, sequenced in a study of γδ T cells in repeated Plasmodium falciparum infection. TCRdb redid the clone calls on the multiplex PCR reads with CATT. Seen here are around 52,000 delta-chain clones, 1.5% to 2% observed once, and the top ten hold approximately 15%. Flow sorting of PBMC yielded separate Vgamma9/Vdelta2+ and Vdelta2-negative gammadelta T cell populations for bulk repertoire analysis. The sample consisted of gamma-delta T cells from blood. The source of these receptors is a pool of human donors (malaria-infected and uninfected, not separated).

Worth noting for this clone: This DNA translates differently at residue 20 from the TCRdb protein, which is that of a much larger clone; a read error is likely, and the protein shown is the DNA's own translation. V gene assignment gives TRDV2, but the J gene was left uncalled; the D segment call TRDD3 is taken from the table without a DNA check. Germline-derived CDR1 and CDR2 are GEAIGNYY and EKD. CDR3 length: 22 amino acids. The CDR3: CACDLRTGGYAWGVRSTDKPIF. The CDR3 DNA sequence: TGTGCCTGTGACCTACGTACTGGGGGATACGCCTGGGGGGTTCGATCCACCGATAAACCCATCTTT.

This clone was counted ten times or more. TCRdb pairs this DNA with a much larger clone's protein that differs at residue 8, likely a read error; the protein shown was translated from the DNA. The CDR3 region has the DNA TGTGCCTGTGACACCGTGAAGAAGGATACGTCTTTGGGCGATAAACTCATCTTT. Its translation: CACDTVKKDTSLGDKLIF. The chain recombines TRDV2 with TRDJ1, with 7 bases that match TRDD3. TCRdb records no J gene; here it was assigned by comparing the DNA to germline. CDR3 length: 18 residues. Per the germline V gene, CDR1 is GEAIGNYY and CDR2 is EKD. After removal of 0 bases from V and 4 bases from J, the junction contained 16 bases not matched to a gene.

Concerning this clone: A read error is possible here, since a much larger clone lies one base away. The DNA is left out, because the CDR3 cannot be placed on it with certainty; the CDR3 is given as TCRdb lists it. The CDR3: CALGDSRPFPTSAYWGIPYKLIF. A V gene of TRDV1 was called, but no J gene was assigned; TRDD3, the D gene given by the table, was not confirmed from the DNA. The CDR3 is 23 residues long, counting both termini. Looked up from germline, CDR1 is TSWWSYY and CDR2 is QGS.

On this clone itself: One base separates it from a far larger clone, so it is likely a read error. Other DNA sequences in the sample encode the same CDR3. The genes are TRDV1 and TRDJ1; 12 bases agree with TRDD3. The germline gives CDR1 TSWWSYY, CDR2 QGS. The CDR3 extends over 23 amino acids. V was clipped by 1 base and J by 6 bases; unmatched bases: 27. The CDR3 here is CALGEPPFLPLLGDTTSRNKLIF. CDR3 coding DNA: TGTGCTCTTGGGGAACCACCCTTCCTCCCCCTACTGGGGGATACAACCTCTCGGAATAAACTCATCTTT.

This clone was counted a few times. This DNA's translation differs at residue 5 from TCRdb's protein, which comes from a much larger clone; a read error is likely, and the protein shown is translated from the DNA. The gene calls are TRDV2 and TRDJ1; TRDD3 matches 11 bases. Germline CDR1 is GEAIGNYY and CDR2 is EKD. The CDR3 has 20 amino acids. V was clipped by 3 bases and J by 4 bases; unmatched bases: 21. This chain's CDR3 is CACDAVMPNTGGYEGDKLIF. CDR3 nucleotides: TGTGCCTGTGACGCCGTGATGCCTAATACTGGGGGATATGAGGGCGATAAACTCATCTTT.

There are many counts of this clone. A read error is likely here: a far larger clone is one base away. Different DNA sequences within this sample yield the same CDR3. V is TRDV1 and J is TRDJ1, with 10 bases fitting TRDD3. Losses at the gene ends were 3 bases for V and 5 bases for J; bases not matched to a gene: 18. The CDR3 covers 19 residues. Germline CDR1 reads TSWWSYY; CDR2 reads QGS. CDR3 region: CALGDPESPYWGMFDKLIF. The CDR3 coding sequence is TGTGCTCTTGGGGATCCCGAATCCCCTTACTGGGGGATGTTTGATAAACTCATCTTT.

This clone has at least ten counts. A read error is possible here, since a much larger clone lies one base away. V is TRDV1 and J is TRDJ1; D ambiguous. The CDR3 extends over 16 amino acids. The germline V gene has CDR1 TSWWSYY and CDR2 QGS. The CDR3 DNA reads as TGTGCTCTTGTGGAAACAAGGGCCGCGTACACCGATAAACTCATCTTT. Translation gives CALVETRAAYTDKLIF.

This clone was observed at least ten times. A much larger clonotype is one base distant, so this may be a read error. The chain combines TRDV1 with TRDJ1; 10 bases line up with TRDD3. The CDR3 runs to 25 residues. The germline V gene encodes CDR1 TSWWSYY and CDR2 QGS. The junction had 33 bases not matched to a gene; V was cut back by 5 bases and J by 0 bases. In nucleotides, the CDR3 is TGTGCTCTTGGGACTCAAGGCCTTTCACCTTTTTTCTGGGGGATAACACCTGGATACACCGATAAACTCATCTTT. Amino acids: CALGTQGLSPFFWGITPGYTDKLIF.

This clone was counted only a few times. This likely reflects a read error, since a far larger clone is one base away. Other nucleotide sequences from this sample produce the same CDR3. The chain has TRDV2 and TRDJ3, with TRDD3 matching over 9 bases. Germline loops: CDR1 GEAIGNYY, CDR2 EKD. This CDR3 has 22 amino acids. The CDR3 DNA sequence: TGTGCCTGTGACACGGCAGGATACGGGGGGATACCGGGCTCCTGGGATACCCGACAGATGTTTTTC. It specifies CACDTAGYGGIPGSWDTRQMFF.

This clone is termed medium-sized. The same CDR3 can be traced to other DNA sequences in this sample. The chain couples TRDV1 to TRDJ2; 8 bases are a match to TRDD3. Trimming at V came to 4 bases and at J to 1 base, leaving 17 bases not matched to a gene. Germline loops: CDR1 TSWWSYY, CDR2 QGS. The CDR3 totals 20 residues. The CDR3 nucleotides are TGTGCTCTTGGGGGCCACCGCTTCCAACTGGGGGGCCTTTTGACAGCACAACTCTTCTTT. Protein sequence: CALGGHRFQLGGLLTAQLFF.

This clone came up a few times. The protein TCRdb lists belongs to a much larger clone and differs from this DNA's translation at residue 20, which points to a read error; the protein shown is made from the DNA. The V gene is TRDV1, but the J gene lacks a call; TRDD3, as called in the table, went unchecked against the DNA. From germline, CDR1 is TSWWSYY and CDR2 QGS. This CDR3 contains 22 residues. The CDR3 coding sequence is TGTGCTCTTGGGGAAATCTTCCCGTACTGGGGGATATCGGCTCGAGCCGTGGCACAATTCTTCTTT. Its translation is CALGEIFPYWGISARAVAQFFF.

This clone turned up a few times. This DNA translates differently at residue 18 from the TCRdb protein, which is that of a much larger clone; a read error is likely, and the protein shown is the DNA's own translation. J gene calling gave no result, while the V gene is TRDV2; the listed D gene, TRDD3, was not tested against the DNA. CDR1 and CDR2 from the germline V gene are GEAIGNYY and EKD. The CDR3 length is 20 residues. This CDR3 is CACDTVPRAGYPMYTDKPIF. DNA for the CDR3: TGTGCCTGTGACACGGTGCCCCGAGCGGGATACCCAATGTACACCGATAAACCCATCTTT.

Details on this clone: The protein TCRdb gives is from a much larger clone and does not agree with this DNA's translation at residue 17, likely a read error; the protein shown here comes from the DNA. There is no J gene call, but TRDV1 is given as the V gene; the table's D call of TRDD3 was not tested on the DNA. The CDR3 spans 19 residues. Germline CDR1 reads TSWWSYY; CDR2 reads QGS. CDR3 region: CALGYNLRRGIRVSDKPIF. The DNA of the CDR3 is TGTGCTCTTGGGTACAATCTACGGCGGGGGATACGTGTTTCCGATAAACCCATCTTT.

This clone was counted between two and nine times. TCRdb shows a much larger clone's protein in place of this DNA's translation, and the two differ at residue 4, likely through a read error; the protein shown is translated from the DNA. The chain links TRDV1 to TRDJ1, with a weak D call TRDD3 (6 bases). The CDR3 extends over 18 amino acids. The germline V gene has CDR1 TSWWSYY and CDR2 QGS. V lost 5 bases and J 7 bases, leaving 29 bases between the germline ends. The CDR3 is CALGFSGLGTPAKTKLIF. Here the CDR3 DNA reads TGTGCTCTTGGGTTTTCCGGCCTGGGGACTCCAGCGAAAACTAAACTCATCTTT.

This clone occurred many times. The gene calls are TRDV1 and TRDJ1, with D maybe TRDD3 (6 bases). Germline assignment: CDR1 TSWWSYY and CDR2 QGS. CDR3 size: 20 residues. V was trimmed by 1 base and J by 0 bases, leaving 24 bases between them. CDR3 sequence: CALGEPVPPYWAQYTDKLIF. The CDR3 DNA reads TGTGCTCTTGGGGAACCGGTCCCCCCGTACTGGGCCCAGTACACCGATAAACTCATCTTT.

Remarks on this clone: The protein recorded in TCRdb matches a much larger clone and deviates from this DNA's translation at residues 7 and 15, suggesting a read error; the protein here is obtained by translating the DNA. The rearrangement joins TRDV3 to TRDJ1, with 9 positions matching TRDD2. The CDR3 runs 23 residues. V was clipped by 2 bases and J by 4 bases; unmatched bases: 35. Germline lookup yields CDR1 TVYSNPD and CDR2 GDNSRS (reference sequence). The CDR3 is CAFGMLNLPTAYWGTLRHDKLIF. DNA for the CDR3: TGTGCCTTTGGGATGTTGAACCTTCCTACGGCCTACTGGGGAACCTTAAGGCACGATAAACTCATCTTT.

A remark on this clone: This likely reflects a read error, since a far larger clone is one base away. Within the sample, other DNA sequences also encode this same CDR3. The chain carries TRDV1 and TRDJ1, with D perhaps matching TRDD3 (6 bases). Germline V gene lookup returns CDR1 TSWWSYY and CDR2 QGS. The CDR3 is 18 residues long. Trimming removed 3 bases from V and 3 bases from J, with 23 bases in between. The CDR3 DNA is TGTGCTCTTGGGGAGAGTCGGGTACGTTTGGGGATTCCCGATAAACTCATCTTT. Its protein is CALGESRVRLGIPDKLIF.

This clone was counted at least ten times. For this DNA, TCRdb reports the protein of a much larger clone, which diverges at residue 20, most likely from a read error; the protein presented here is translated directly from the DNA. The chain uses TRDV1 and TRDJ1; D might be TRDD3 (5 bases). The CDR3 sequence is 28 residues long. Trimming removed 0 bases from V and 0 bases from J, with 47 bases in between. Germline CDR1 is TSWWSYY and CDR2 is QGS. CDR3 DNA sequence: TGTGCTCTTGGGGAACTCCCCCCATACAGACCAGGAGTACTGGAGGCCCCTGTCTCCTGTCGACACACCGATAAACTCATCTTT. It is translated as CALGELPPYRPGVLEAPVSCRHTDKLIF.

This clone appeared many times. TCRdb's protein for this DNA is that of a much larger clone and differs from the translation at residue 15, likely a read error; the protein shown is the DNA translation. V is TRDV1 and J is TRDJ1; the D gene is possibly TRDD3 (5 bases). Germline CDR1 reads TSWWSYY; CDR2 reads QGS. The CDR3 has 17 residues. This CDR3 is CALGELERAGESRKPIF. For the CDR3, the DNA is TGTGCTCTTGGGGAACTTGAAAGAGCCGGGGAATCACGAAAACCCATCTTT.

This clone occurred many times. A read error likely explains why the TCRdb protein, taken from a much larger clone, differs from this DNA's translation at residue 5; the protein shown is translated from the DNA. This chain joins TRDV1 and TRDJ1; TRDD3 agrees at 9 bases. V dropped 4 bases and J dropped 1; count of bases not matched to a gene: 16. Germline values: CDR1 TSWWSYY, CDR2 QGS. The CDR3 consists of 19 residues. The CDR3 nucleotides read TGTGCTCTTGGGGGAAGGATCACTAGGGGGATACCGCCCACCGATAAACTCATCTTT. Residues: CALGGRITRGIPPTDKLIF.

As regards this clone: The protein in TCRdb stems from a much larger clone and differs at residue 6 from this DNA's translation, likely a read error; here the protein is translated from the DNA. The chain has TRDV1 and TRDJ1; no reliable D call. The CDR3 length is 12 residues. Trimming removed 6 bases at V and 3 bases at J, with 8 bases between. Germline V lookup: CDR1 TSWWSYY, CDR2 QGS. CDR3 in DNA: TGTGCTCTTGGATGGTGTCCCGATAAACTCATCTTT. Residues: CALGWCPDKLIF.

This clone was found a few times. The mismatch at residue 15 between this DNA's translation and the TCRdb protein of a much larger clone likely reflects a read error; the protein shown is translated from the DNA. CDR3 in amino acids: CALGEATFRGVWRGHSDKLIF. For the CDR3, the DNA is TGTGCTCTTGGGGAAGCTACGTTTAGAGGGGTTTGGAGGGGCCATAGCGATAAACTCATCTTT. The rearrangement links TRDV1 to TRDJ1; D not certain. Germline CDR1 TSWWSYY, CDR2 QGS. This CDR3 is 21 amino acids long. V dropped 2 bases and J dropped 4 bases, with 32 bases sitting between them.

Many counts were recorded for this clone. This likely stems from a read error, as it lies one base from a far larger clone. The sample carries other DNA sequences with the same CDR3. This chain links TRDV2 with TRDJ1; 9 nucleotides line up with TRDD3. The CDR3 covers 15 residues. From germline, CDR1 is GEAIGNYY and CDR2 EKD. The CDR3 nucleotides are TGTGCTTGTGAGCCTCTGGGGGATTACACCGATAAACTCATCTTT. This gives the protein CACEPLGDYTDKLIF.

In the case of this clone: A far larger clone is a single base away, which makes a read error likely. Other DNA sequences from this sample encode an identical CDR3 as well. The V call is TRDV1, the J call TRDJ1, with 7 bases fitting TRDD3. This CDR3 contains 17 residues. Germline-derived CDR1 and CDR2 are TSWWSYY and QGS. CDR3 region: CALGEWYYGIPSDKFIF. The CDR3 DNA reads TGTGCTCTTGGGGAGTGGTACTACGGGATACCGAGCGATAAATTCATCTTT.

This clone was seen many times. For this DNA, TCRdb reports the protein of a much larger clone, which diverges at residue 16, most likely from a read error; the protein presented here is translated directly from the DNA. This chain links TRDV1 with TRDJ1; 10 bases map to TRDD3. Germline V CDR1 and CDR2: TSWWSYY, QGS. The CDR3 runs to 18 residues. CDR3 residues: CALGEGLVGGYMTDKPIF. In DNA form, the CDR3 reads TGTGCTCTTGGGGAAGGCCTTGTTGGGGGATACATGACCGATAAACCCATCTTT.

At least ten counts were recorded for this clone. The protein TCRdb gives is from a much larger clone and does not agree with this DNA's translation at residue 7, likely a read error; the protein shown here comes from the DNA. V is TRDV2 and J is TRDJ1; 8 bases are shared with TRDD3. Germline V CDR1 and CDR2: GEAIGNYY, EKD. The CDR3 runs 20 residues. V lost 1 base and J lost 0; bases outside the gene matches: 18. CDR3 in amino acids: CACDTALPPATGGYTDKLIF. CDR3 nucleotides: TGTGCCTGTGACACGGCCCTCCCACCGGCTACTGGGGGGTACACCGATAAACTCATCTTT.